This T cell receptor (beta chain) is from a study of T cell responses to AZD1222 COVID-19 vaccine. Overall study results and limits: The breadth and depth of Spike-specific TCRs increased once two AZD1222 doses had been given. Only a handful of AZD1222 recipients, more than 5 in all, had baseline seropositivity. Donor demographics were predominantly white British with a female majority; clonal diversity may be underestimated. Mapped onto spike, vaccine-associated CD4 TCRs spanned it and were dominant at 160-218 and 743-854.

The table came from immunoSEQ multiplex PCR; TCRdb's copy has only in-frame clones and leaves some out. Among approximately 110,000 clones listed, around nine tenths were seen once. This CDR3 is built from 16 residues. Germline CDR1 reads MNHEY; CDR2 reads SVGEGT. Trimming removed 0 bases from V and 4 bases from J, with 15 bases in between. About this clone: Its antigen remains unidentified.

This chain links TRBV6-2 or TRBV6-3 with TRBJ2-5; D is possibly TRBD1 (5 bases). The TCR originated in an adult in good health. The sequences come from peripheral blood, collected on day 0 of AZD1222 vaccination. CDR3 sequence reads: CASSYSGSQGSETQYF. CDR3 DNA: TGTGCCAGCAGTTACTCGGGGTCTCAGGGCTCAGAGACCCAGTACTTC.